These 30 T cell receptor beta chains share one sample of origin, sequenced in a study of shared clonotypes between healthy human individuals. Only in-frame clones appear in the TCRdb table, and some are missing; sequencing was by immunoSEQ multiplex PCR. The table includes nearly 1 million clones, around 80% detected once. Material: memory CD4+ T cells sorted from blood. As to subset: CD45RA-negative fraction. The receptor set was obtained from a man aged 18 to 35 in good health.

V gene TRBV19 combines with J gene TRBJ1-1; no clear D gene. CDR3 length: 16 amino acids. V shed 4 bases and J shed 6 bases, with 21 bases lying between them. In germline, CDR1 is LNHDA, CDR2 SQIVND (reference sequence). CDR3 region: CASSSPPGKLRSEAFF. CDR3 in DNA: TGTGCCAGTAGTAGTCCACCCGGGAAGTTGAGGTCTGAAGCTTTCTTT.

The rearrangement joins TRBV11-1 to TRBJ2-3; D remains unclear. The CDR3 runs 16 residues. Germline CDR1 SGHAT, CDR2 FQDESV (reference sequence). Between the trimmed V and J ends, which lost 1 base and 0 bases, there was a span of 11 bases. The CDR3 DNA follows: TGTGCCAGCAGCTTAGGATGGCAGGCTAGCACAGATACGCAGTATTTT. Translation: CASSLGWQASTDTQYF.

With regard to this clone: The junction differs from germline at one of its ends, possibly a read error. The rearrangement uses TRBV7-9 and TRBJ2-1; D possibly corresponds to TRBD2 (5 bases). Germline V gives CDR1 SEHNR, CDR2 FQNEAQ (reference sequence). The CDR3 has 15 amino acids. The CDR3 DNA reads TGTGCCAGCAGCCTAGCCATGCCAATTCGCAATGAGCAGTTCTTC. Translated: CASSLAMPIRNEQFF.

The chain carries TRBV7-2 and TRBJ2-1; D is perhaps TRBD2 (5 bases). Germline V CDR1 and CDR2: SGHTA, FQGNSA. V shed 1 base and J shed 12 bases, with 13 bases lying between them. The CDR3 covers 13 residues. CDR3 amino acids: CASSLVQDAGQFF. The CDR3 bases are TGTGCCAGCAGCTTAGTCCAAGACGCGGGGCAGTTCTTC.

This clone was counted between two and nine times. The chain couples TRBV18 to TRBJ2-5; 7 nucleotides line up with TRBD1. V gave up 4 bases and J gave up 2 bases; unmatched junction bases: 4. The CDR3 runs to 14 residues. Per germline, CDR1 KGHSH and CDR2 LQKENI. The CDR3 reads CASSQTTGQETQYF. CDR3 bases: TGTGCCAGCTCACAAACGACAGGGCAAGAGACCCAGTACTTC.

This clone was counted between two and nine times. The chain recombines TRBV10-3 with TRBJ1-6; 10 bases are a match to TRBD1. The CDR3 covers 17 residues. Per germline, CDR1 ENHRY and CDR2 SYGVKD. The trim removed 6 bases at V and 8 bases at J, leaving 13 bases unmatched. In DNA, the CDR3 is TGTGCCATCAGAGAAACAACCAGACAGGGGGCTGATTCACCCCTCCACTTT. It translates to CAIRETTRQGADSPLHF.

V gene TRBV7-6 combines with J gene TRBJ2-5, with D possibly being TRBD1 or TRBD2 (5 bases each). Germline loops: CDR1 SGHVS, CDR2 FNYEAQ. This CDR3 contains 17 residues. The ends were cut back, 6 bases at V and 5 bases at J, with 25 bases in the middle. The CDR3 nucleotides read TGTGCCAGCAGACTCCGCCAGGGACGTGGGCCCGGGGAGACCCAGTACTTC. Translating it yields CASRLRQGRGPGETQYF.

V is TRBV6-5 and J is TRBJ2-7; 11 nucleotides line up with TRBD2. The CDR3 extends over 15 amino acids. With V trimmed by 5 bases and J by 4 bases, 7 bases remained unmatched. The germline V gene has CDR1 MNHEY and CDR2 SVGAGI. As DNA, the CDR3 is TGTGCCAGCAGTCCCTGGGGGACTAGCGGATACGAGCAGTACTTC. Residues: CASSPWGTSGYEQYF.

This chain uses TRBV11-2 with TRBJ2-7; D might be TRBD1 or TRBD2, each matching 5 bases. Deletions cut 4 bases from V and 2 bases from J, with 12 bases between. The V gene's germline CDR1 is SGHAT and CDR2 FQNNGV. The CDR3 totals 14 residues. CDR3: CASSSGTATYEQYF. In DNA, the CDR3 is TGTGCCAGCAGCTCTGGGACGGCTACCTACGAGCAGTACTTC.

The chain is built from TRBV4-1 and TRBJ1-5; D gene uncertain. CDR1 MGHRA and CDR2 YSYEKL come from the germline V gene. This CDR3 spans 12 amino acids. Between the trimmed V and J ends, which lost 3 bases and 5 bases, there was a span of 5 bases. The CDR3 protein is CASSHPDQPQHF. In nucleotides, the CDR3 is TGCGCCAGCAGCCATCCAGATCAGCCCCAGCATTTT.

This chain uses TRBV7-2 with TRBJ1-5; D is perhaps TRBD1 (6 bases). The germline CDR1 and CDR2 sequences are SGHTA and FQGNSA. Between the trimmed V and J ends, which lost 3 bases and 8 bases, there was a span of 20 bases. The CDR3 consists of 16 residues. The CDR3 protein is CASSLIRGSGQEPQHF. CDR3 nucleotide sequence: TGTGCCAGCAGCTTGATCAGGGGATCCGGTCAGGAGCCCCAGCATTTT.

This sequence joins TRBV10-3 and TRBJ1-5; possibly TRBD1 for D (6 bases). CDR1 is ENHRY, CDR2 SYGVKD, per germline. The V gene lost 8 bases and the J gene lost 6 bases, with 14 bases spanning the gap. The CDR3 sequence is 13 residues long. CDR3: CAIGGGGTQPQHF. CDR3 in DNA: TGTGCCATCGGCGGGGGGGGCACTCAGCCCCAGCATTTT.

CDR3 DNA sequence: TGTGCCAGCAGCTTAGATGCTCTGGCCGCTAACTATGGCTACACCTTC. Translated, it gives CASSLDALAANYGYTF. The chain is built from TRBV11-2 and TRBJ1-2; D is uncertain. The CDR3 totals 16 residues. V lost 0 bases and J 0 bases, leaving 11 bases between the germline ends. In germline, CDR1 is SGHAT, CDR2 FQNNGV.

The rearrangement uses TRBV28 and TRBJ1-5; D might be TRBD1 (5 bases). This CDR3 has 16 amino acids. Per the germline V gene, CDR1 is MDHEN and CDR2 is SYDVKM. V was trimmed by 6 bases and J by 3 bases, leaving 18 bases between them. The CDR3 protein is CASSPSQGVPNQPQHF. CDR3 DNA sequence: TGTGCCAGCAGCCCCTCGCAGGGAGTCCCCAATCAGCCCCAGCATTTT.

This chain joins TRBV7-9 and TRBJ1-1, with D possibly matching TRBD1 (6 bases). The CDR3 has 15 amino acids. V shed 5 bases and J shed 4 bases, with 17 bases lying between them. Germline CDR1 and CDR2: SEHNR and FQNEAQ (reference sequence). DNA of the CDR3: TGTGCCAGCAGCCCAGATATACTGGGGGCCACTGAAGCTTTCTTT. Translating gives CASSPDILGATEAFF.

This clone was picked up a small number of times. The V and J genes are TRBV2 and TRBJ1-4; TRBD1 is a possible D gene (5 bases). V shed 0 bases and J shed 8 bases, with 13 bases lying between them. Germline loops: CDR1 SNHLY, CDR2 FYNNEI. This CDR3 spans 15 amino acids. The CDR3 sequence is CASSEATGEKEKLFF. The DNA for the CDR3 is TGTGCCAGCAGTGAAGCGACGGGGGAAAAGGAAAAACTGTTTTTT.

This clone was seen a handful of times. The chain uses TRBV30 and TRBJ1-3; D call uncertain. V was trimmed by 1 base and J by 0 bases, leaving 10 bases between them. The germline V gene encodes CDR1 GTSNPN and CDR2 SVGIG (reference sequence). CDR3 length: 15 residues. CDR3 nucleotide sequence: TGTGCCTGGAGTGCTTCTGCTTTCTCTGGAAACACCATATATTTT. Amino acid sequence: CAWSASAFSGNTIYF. Full variable domain (outside the CDR3, taken from reference TRBV30 and TRBJ1-3): SQTIHQWPATLVQPVGSPLSLECTVEGTSNPNLYWYRQAAGRGLQLLFYSVGIGQISSEVPQNLSASRPQDRQFILSSKKLLLSDSGFYLCAWSASAFSGNTIYFGEGSWLTVV.

The rearrangement links TRBV30 to TRBJ1-6; D unclear. CDR1 is GTSNPN and CDR2 is SVGIG in the germline V gene (reference sequence). The CDR3 runs to 12 residues. V shed 0 bases and J shed 9 bases, with 6 bases lying between them. The CDR3 here is CAWSVPSSPLHF. The CDR3 region has the DNA TGTGCCTGGAGTGTACCCTCTTCACCCCTCCACTTT.

This clone occurred a few times. The gene calls are TRBV30 and TRBJ1-1, with 7 bases lining up with TRBD1. After removal of 8 bases from V and 0 bases from J, the junction contained 6 bases not matched to a gene. Germline lookup yields CDR1 GTSNPN and CDR2 SVGIG (reference sequence). This CDR3 contains 13 residues. The DNA of the CDR3 is TGTGCCAGCAGGGGGGCCATGAACACTGAAGCTTTCTTT. Its translation: CASRGAMNTEAFF.

CDR3 in DNA: TGTGCCAGTAGTAACGTAGCAGGGGGTTATGGCTACACCTTC. It translates to CASSNVAGGYGYTF. The gene calls are TRBV19 and TRBJ1-2; 7 bases are shared with TRBD1. J lost 5 bases, V lost 4 bases, and 7 bases had no gene match. Germline V gene data show CDR1 as LNHDA and CDR2 as SQIVND (reference sequence). This CDR3 contains 14 residues.

The gene calls are TRBV7-2 and TRBJ2-7; D ambiguous. Trimming shortened V by 0 bases and J by 1 base, and 16 bases separated the two germline ends. Germline-derived CDR1 and CDR2 are SGHTA and FQGNSA. The CDR3 contains 17 residues. CDR3 protein: CASSLAQSRLESYEQYF. The CDR3 DNA is TGTGCCAGCAGCTTAGCGCAAAGCCGCCTGGAGTCCTACGAGCAGTACTTC.

The rearrangement links TRBV18 to TRBJ2-1; 7 positions match TRBD1. Germline V gene lookup returns CDR1 KGHSH and CDR2 LQKENI. The J segment lost 10 bases and the V segment lost 4 bases, leaving 1 base of the junction unmatched. The CDR3 loop spans 11 amino acids. For the CDR3, the DNA is TGTGCCAGCTCACAGGGACAGGAGCAGTTCTTC. Amino acids: CASSQGQEQFF.

The chain links TRBV5-4 to TRBJ2-3; D is possibly TRBD2 (5 bases). The V and J ends lost 4 bases and 0 bases respectively, with 9 bases between them. This CDR3 contains 14 residues. Germline lookup yields CDR1 SGHNT and CDR2 YYREEE (reference sequence). The CDR3 DNA sequence: TGTGCCAGCAGCCTACGGACTAGCACAGATACGCAGTATTTT. Encoded protein: CASSLRTSTDTQYF.

V gene TRBV19 combines with J gene TRBJ2-1; unclear D gene. The V end lost 6 bases, the J end lost 9 bases, and 12 bases lay between the germline ends. There are 12 residues in the CDR3. CDR1 is LNHDA and CDR2 is SQIVND in the germline V gene (reference sequence). The CDR3 here is CASSTSGGEQFF. The DNA of the CDR3 is TGTGCCAGTAGCACCTCGGGTGGTGAGCAGTTCTTC.

This clone was counted a few times. The same CDR3 arises from other DNA sequences in this sample as well. The V call is TRBV9, the J call TRBJ2-2; 8 nucleotides agree with TRBD2. The V and J ends lost 2 bases and 2 bases, in that order; junction bases with no gene match: 2. This CDR3 spans 15 amino acids. CDR1 SGDLS and CDR2 YYNGEE come from the germline V gene. CDR3 region: CASSVTSGNTGELFF. In DNA form, the CDR3 reads TGTGCCAGCAGCGTCACTAGCGGTAACACCGGGGAGCTGTTTTTT.

Here the CDR3 DNA reads TGTGCCATCAGCAACCTACAGGGTAGAATTGGAGGCTATGGCTACACCTTC. This codes for CAISNLQGRIGGYGYTF. The genes are TRBV10-3 and TRBJ1-2; D might be TRBD1 (6 bases). V lost 6 bases, J lost 4 bases, and 24 bases lay in between. The length of the CDR3 is 17 residues. Germline V gene sequence: CDR1 ENHRY, CDR2 SYGVKD.

This clone has more than one count but fewer than ten. V is TRBV27 and J is TRBJ1-6, with D perhaps TRBD1 (5 bases). The CDR3 extends over 17 amino acids. Per the germline V gene, CDR1 is MNHEY and CDR2 is SMNVEV (reference sequence). V dropped 6 bases and J dropped 0 bases, with 15 bases sitting between them. The CDR3: CASRKGPASSYNSPLHF. CDR3 sequence (DNA): TGTGCCAGCAGGAAGGGACCGGCGAGCTCCTATAATTCACCCCTCCACTTT.

This clone was picked up one time. V usage is TRBV11-2 and J usage is TRBJ1-2; TRBD1 matches at 7 bases. The CDR3 spans 15 residues. Germline CDR1 is SGHAT and CDR2 is FQNNGV. J gave up 7 bases and V 5 bases, and 13 bases lay outside the gene matches. CDR3 DNA: TGTGCCAGCAGCCTCGGGACAGTCGAGACCGTTGGCTACACCTTC. This codes for CASSLGTVETVGYTF.

This clone turned up a few times. The same CDR3 can be traced to other DNA sequences in this sample. This chain connects TRBV7-9 to TRBJ2-7, with D possibly matching TRBD1 (6 bases). From germline, CDR1 is SEHNR and CDR2 FQNEAQ (reference sequence). The CDR3 sequence is 12 residues long. The V end was cut by 5 bases, the J end by 3 bases, with 8 bases between. The CDR3 reads CASSNRDYEQYF. The CDR3 DNA is TGTGCCAGCAGCAACAGGGACTACGAGCAGTACTTC.

This clone occurred a few times. The V and J genes are TRBV7-2 and TRBJ2-3, with 12 bases lining up with TRBD2. Unmatched junction bases numbered 9, after V lost 9 bases and J lost 5 bases. Germline V gene data show CDR1 as SGHTA and CDR2 as FQGNSA. The CDR3 runs to 15 residues. The CDR3, as DNA: TGTGCCAGTCAAACTAGCGGGAGGTCGGGAGATACGCAGTATTTT. Translated, it gives CASQTSGRSGDTQYF.